This is a list of T cell receptor beta chains from one sample in a study of radiotherapy plus CTLA-4 blockade in lung cancer. Produced via immunoSEQ multiplex PCR; TCRdb's table is partial and in-frame only. The sample includes about 55,000 clones, roughly four fifths of them seen just once. Sample: peripheral blood, taken from a patient treated with radiotherapy plus ipilimumab. The receptors derive from a human donor with non-small cell lung cancer whose response to radiotherapy plus ipilimumab could not be evaluated. Both conserved end residues are part of each CDR3. D genes are given only for firm matches. Size tells how often a clone was seen (once, few, many) or the class of an expanded clone, and some rows leave it out.

CDR3nt,CDR3aa,abundance,v_gene,j_gene,d_gene
TGTGCCAGCAGCGGAAACAGGGGGCGAGAAAAACTGTTTTTT,CASSGNRGREKLFF,.,TRBV7-9,TRBJ1-4,TRBD1
TGTGCCAGCAGCTCTATTCAGGGGGCCTACAATGAGCAGTTCTTC,CASSSIQGAYNEQFF,.,TRBV7-6,TRBJ2-1,TRBD1
TGTGCCAGCACTACAGGGTACACTGAAGCTTTCTTT,CASTTGYTEAFF,.,TRBV7-9,TRBJ1-1,.
TGTGCCAGCAGCTTATCCCGGGGATCTGGCTATGGCTACACCTTC,CASSLSRGSGYGYTF,.,TRBV7-8,TRBJ1-2,.
TGTGCCAGCAGACGGACTAGCGGGAGCTTCGATGAGCAGTTCTTC,CASRRTSGSFDEQFF,.,TRBV6-6,TRBJ2-1,TRBD2
TGTGCCAGCAGCGTCACAGGGGAAAACTATGGCTACACCTTC,CASSVTGENYGYTF,.,TRBV9,TRBJ1-2,TRBD1
TGCGCCAGCAGCCCAGGGGGGTCGAACACCGGGGAGCTGTTCTTT,CASSPGGSNTGELFF,.,TRBV5-1,TRBJ2-2,.
TGTGCCAGTAGGCGGGACAGGAGCTCCTACAATGAGCAGTTCTTC,CASRRDRSSYNEQFF,.,TRBV19,TRBJ2-1,TRBD1
TGTGCCAGTAGTACACGGGGGGGGAACACCGGGGAGCTGTTTTTT,CASSTRGGNTGELFF,.,TRBV19,TRBJ2-2,TRBD2
TGCGCCAGCAGCCAAGAAGTTGCCGGGAGCTCTCGCAACGAGCAGTACTTC,CASSQEVAGSSRNEQYF,.,TRBV4-3,TRBJ2-7,.
TGTGCCAGCAACTTTCAGGGGAGCACTGAAGCTTTCTTT,CASNFQGSTEAFF,once,TRBV19,TRBJ1-1,.
TGTGCCTGGAGGGAACAGGGGGCAGGCAATCAGCCCCAGCATTTT,CAWREQGAGNQPQHF,.,TRBV30,TRBJ1-5,TRBD1
TGCGCCAGCAGTGACAGGGGCATGAACACTGAAGCTTTCTTT,CASSDRGMNTEAFF,.,TRBV10-2,TRBJ1-1,.
TGTGCCAGCAGCGTAGGGCCAGACACCGGGGAGCTGTTTTTT,CASSVGPDTGELFF,.,TRBV9,TRBJ2-2,.
TGTGCCAGCAGTTCGGGACTAGGGGTAGAGGAGCAGTTCTTC,CASSSGLGVEEQFF,.,TRBV27,TRBJ2-1,TRBD2
TGCGCCAGCAGCCCGGACAGGGGGCCGGGGGAGACCCAGTACTTC,CASSPDRGPGETQYF,.,TRBV5-1,TRBJ2-5,TRBD1
TGCGCCAGCAGCCAAGGCCTAGCGACAGATACGCAGTATTTT,CASSQGLATDTQYF,.,TRBV4-3,TRBJ2-3,.
TGCGCCAGCAGTGAGTCAGCGAACACTGAAGCTTTCTTT,CASSESANTEAFF,.,TRBV10-2,TRBJ1-1,.
TGTGCCAGCTCGCTTACTGGCGGCTATGGCTACACCTTC,CASSLTGGYGYTF,.,TRBV18,TRBJ1-2,.
TGTGCCAGCAGCCTTCCCGGGTCCGCGTACAATGAGCAGTTCTTC,CASSLPGSAYNEQFF,.,TRBV7-2,TRBJ2-1,.
TGCGCCAGCAGCCCCGGACTAGCGGGGGCCCTTAACACAGATACGCAGTATTTT,CASSPGLAGALNTDTQYF,few,TRBV5-1,TRBJ2-3,TRBD2
TGTGCCAGCTCACCAGGACAGGGGGCGAATCAGCCCCAGCATTTT,CASSPGQGANQPQHF,.,TRBV18,TRBJ1-5,TRBD1
TGTGCCTGGAGTGGACTAGCGGGTTTCACAGATACGCAGTATTTT,CAWSGLAGFTDTQYF,once,TRBV30,TRBJ2-3,TRBD2
TGCGCCAGCAGCCCAAACAGGGGACTGGGTGAAAAACTGTTTTTT,CASSPNRGLGEKLFF,.,TRBV4-3,TRBJ1-4,TRBD1
TGCGCCAGCAGCCTTAGCGGGGGGTCAGTGGGCTACAATGAGCAGTTCTTC,CASSLSGGSVGYNEQFF,few,TRBV4-3,TRBJ2-1,TRBD2
TGTGCCAGCAGCTTAGGAGTCAGGCAGCCCCAGCATTTT,CASSLGVRQPQHF,.,TRBV7-2,TRBJ1-5,.
TGTGCCAGCAGCCATCAGCGGCGCCCGGGGGAGCAGTACTTC,CASSHQRRPGEQYF,.,TRBV7-8,TRBJ2-7,.
TGTGCTAGTGGTTTGTCAGGGGGCAATCAGCCCCAGCATTTT,CASGLSGGNQPQHF,.,TRBV12-5,TRBJ1-5,.
TGTGCCAGCACCCCCACAGGAAACACCATATATTTT,CASTPTGNTIYF,.,TRBV5-8,TRBJ1-3,.
TGTGCCAGCAGGCCCGACAGGGGGTATTCACCCCTCCACTTT,CASRPDRGYSPLHF,.,TRBV6-1,TRBJ1-6,TRBD1
TGTGCCAGCTCACCAAAACAGGGAAACACTGAAGCTTTCTTT,CASSPKQGNTEAFF,.,TRBV18,TRBJ1-1,.
TGTGCCAGCAGGGGGACAGTCGGTGGAAACACCATATATTTT,CASRGTVGGNTIYF,.,TRBV7-8,TRBJ1-3,TRBD1
TGTGCCAGCAGCCCATCTGGAGCACTCTACGAGCAGTACTTC,CASSPSGALYEQYF,once,TRBV14,TRBJ2-7,.
TGTGCCAGCAGCTTAGCCCTAGACAGGGGCTCCTACAATGAGCAGTTCTTC,CASSLALDRGSYNEQFF,.,TRBV7-8,TRBJ2-1,TRBD1
TGCGCCAGCAGCCCGGAGGGGTTGGCCCCTGGGGCCAACGTCCTGACTTTC,CASSPEGLAPGANVLTF,.,TRBV5-1,TRBJ2-6,.
TGCGCCAGCAGCCAAGATCTAGAGACTAGCGGGAACGTAGGAGGAGGCGAGCAGTACTTC,CASSQDLETSGNVGGGEQYF,.,TRBV4-3,TRBJ2-7,TRBD2
TGTGCCAGCAGCTCCACTCGCTACGAGCAGTACTTC,CASSSTRYEQYF,.,TRBV6-5,TRBJ2-7,.
TGCGCCAGCAGCCAAGTGGGAGGACTAGCGGGACCGAACTCCTACAATGAGCAGTTCTTC,CASSQVGGLAGPNSYNEQFF,.,TRBV4-1,TRBJ2-1,TRBD2
TGTGCCAGCAGCCGAGACAGGGACTTTTCCTACGAGCAGTACTTC,CASSRDRDFSYEQYF,.,TRBV7-9,TRBJ2-7,.
TGTGCCAGCAGCCAACCCGGGGTAGCGGGGGGGCAAAGCACAGATACGCAGTATTTT,CASSQPGVAGGQSTDTQYF,.,TRBV11-3,TRBJ2-3,TRBD2
TGTGCCAGCAGCCTTCAGGGGGATGAAGCTTTCTTT,CASSLQGDEAFF,few,TRBV4-2,TRBJ1-1,TRBD1
TGTGCCAGCAGCATCGCTCGGACAGGGGGGACCTACGAGCAGTACTTC,CASSIARTGGTYEQYF,.,TRBV2,TRBJ2-7,TRBD1
TGTGCCAGCAGCAGAAGGGACACGCGTAACTATGGCTACACCTTC,CASSRRDTRNYGYTF,.,TRBV5-6,TRBJ1-2,.
TGTGCCAGCAGCTTTGGACAGGCGAACACTGAAGCTTTCTTT,CASSFGQANTEAFF,.,TRBV7-2,TRBJ1-1,TRBD1
TGCGCCAGCAGCCAAGATCAGGGGCTCGGCTATGGCTACACCTTC,CASSQDQGLGYGYTF,.,TRBV4-3,TRBJ1-2,.
TGCGCCAGCAGCTTGGGGGGAGGCTTGCGGACTGAAGCTTTCTTT,CASSLGGGLRTEAFF,.,TRBV5-1,TRBJ1-1,.
TGTGCCAGCAGCCGACGTTGGGGGGGCGGGGATGAGCAGTTCTTC,CASSRRWGGGDEQFF,once,TRBV5-4,TRBJ2-1,.
TGTGCCAGCAGCTTAGCCCTAGCGGGGGGGGGAGATACGCAGTATTTT,CASSLALAGGGDTQYF,once,TRBV7-2,TRBJ2-3,TRBD2